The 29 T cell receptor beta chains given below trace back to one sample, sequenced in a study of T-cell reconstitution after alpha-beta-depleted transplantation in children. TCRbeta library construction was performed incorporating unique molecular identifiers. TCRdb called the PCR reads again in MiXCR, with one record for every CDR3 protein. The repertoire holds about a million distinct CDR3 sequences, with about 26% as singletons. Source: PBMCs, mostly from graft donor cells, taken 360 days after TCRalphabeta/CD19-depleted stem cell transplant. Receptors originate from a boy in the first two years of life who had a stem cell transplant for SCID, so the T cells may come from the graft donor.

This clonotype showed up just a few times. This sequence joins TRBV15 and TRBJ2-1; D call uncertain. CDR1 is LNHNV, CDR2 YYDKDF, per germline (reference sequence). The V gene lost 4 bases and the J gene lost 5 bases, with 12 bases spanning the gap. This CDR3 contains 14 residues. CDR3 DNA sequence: TGTGCCACCAGCACCCGACGGAGAGACAATGAGCAGTTCTTC. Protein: CATSTRRRDNEQFF.

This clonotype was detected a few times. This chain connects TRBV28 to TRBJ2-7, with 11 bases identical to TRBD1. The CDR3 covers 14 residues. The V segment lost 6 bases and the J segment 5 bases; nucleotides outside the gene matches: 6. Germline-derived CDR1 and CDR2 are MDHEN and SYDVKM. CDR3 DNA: TGTGCCAGCAGGGGGACAGGGGGTTTAAACGAGCAGTACTTC. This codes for CASRGTGGLNEQYF.

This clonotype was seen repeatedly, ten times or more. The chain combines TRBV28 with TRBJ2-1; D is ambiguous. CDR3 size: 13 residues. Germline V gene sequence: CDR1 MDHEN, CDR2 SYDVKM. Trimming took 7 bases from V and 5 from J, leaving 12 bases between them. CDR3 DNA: TGTGCCAGCACCTCTCTCCGGAACAATGAGCAGTTCTTC. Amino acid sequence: CASTSLRNNEQFF.

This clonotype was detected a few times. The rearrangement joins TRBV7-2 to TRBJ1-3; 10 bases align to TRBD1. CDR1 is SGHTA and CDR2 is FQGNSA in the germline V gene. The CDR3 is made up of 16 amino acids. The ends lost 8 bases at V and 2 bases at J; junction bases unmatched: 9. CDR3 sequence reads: CASGHLGTGAGNTIYF. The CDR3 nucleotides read TGTGCCAGCGGGCATCTCGGGACAGGGGCTGGAAACACCATATATTTT. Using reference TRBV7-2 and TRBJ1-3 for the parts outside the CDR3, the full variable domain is GAGVSQSPSNKVTEKGKDVELRCDPISGHTALYWYRQSLGQGLEFLIYFQGNSAPDKSGLPSDRFSAERTGGSVSTLTIQRTQQEDSAVYLCASGHLGTGAGNTIYFGEGSWLTVV.

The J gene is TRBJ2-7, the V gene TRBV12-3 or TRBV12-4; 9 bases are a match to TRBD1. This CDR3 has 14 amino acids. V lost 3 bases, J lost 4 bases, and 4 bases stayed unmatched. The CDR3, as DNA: TGTGCCAGCAGTTTTTGGACAGGGGATTACGAGCAGTACTTC. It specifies CASSFWTGDYEQYF.

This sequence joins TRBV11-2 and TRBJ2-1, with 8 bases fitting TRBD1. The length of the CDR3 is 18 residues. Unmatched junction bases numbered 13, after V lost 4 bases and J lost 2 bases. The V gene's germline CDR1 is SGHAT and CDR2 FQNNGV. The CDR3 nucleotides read TGTGCCAGCAGCTCCTTCCGCGACAGGGGCAAAGCCTACAATGAGCAGTTCTTC. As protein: CASSSFRDRGKAYNEQFF.

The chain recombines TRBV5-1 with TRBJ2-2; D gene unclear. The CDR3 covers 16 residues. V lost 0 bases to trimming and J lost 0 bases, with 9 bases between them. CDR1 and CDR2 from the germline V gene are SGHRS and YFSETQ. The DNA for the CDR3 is TGCGCCAGCAGCTTGGCCCCAGGTCCGAACACCGGGGAGCTGTTTTTT. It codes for CASSLAPGPNTGELFF.

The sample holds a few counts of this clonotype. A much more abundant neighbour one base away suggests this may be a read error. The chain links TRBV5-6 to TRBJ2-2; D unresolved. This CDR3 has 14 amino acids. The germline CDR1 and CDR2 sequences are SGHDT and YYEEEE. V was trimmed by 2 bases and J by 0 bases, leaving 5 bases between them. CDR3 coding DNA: TGTGCCAGCAGCTTCGTCCCGAACACCGGGGAGCTGTTTTTT. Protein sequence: CASSFVPNTGELFF.

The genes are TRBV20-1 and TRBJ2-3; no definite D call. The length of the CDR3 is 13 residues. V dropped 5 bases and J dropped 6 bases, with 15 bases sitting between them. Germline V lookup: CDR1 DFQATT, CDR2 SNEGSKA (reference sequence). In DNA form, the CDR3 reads TGCAGTGCTGGAGCCCTTACCCCGGATACGCAGTATTTT. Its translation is CSAGALTPDTQYF.

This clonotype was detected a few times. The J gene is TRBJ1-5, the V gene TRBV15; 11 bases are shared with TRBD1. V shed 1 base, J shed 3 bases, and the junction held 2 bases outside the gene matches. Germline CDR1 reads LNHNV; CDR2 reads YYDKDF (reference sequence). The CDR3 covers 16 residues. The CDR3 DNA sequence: TGTGCCACCAGCAGAGGAGGACAGGGGGCCAATCAGCCCCAGCATTTT. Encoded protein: CATSRGGQGANQPQHF.

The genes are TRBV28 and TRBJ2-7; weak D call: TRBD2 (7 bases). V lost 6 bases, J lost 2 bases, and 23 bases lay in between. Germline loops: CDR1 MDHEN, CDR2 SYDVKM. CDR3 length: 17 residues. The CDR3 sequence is CASRGRGTPDGAYEQYF. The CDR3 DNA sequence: TGTGCCAGCAGGGGGAGGGGGACTCCCGATGGAGCCTACGAGCAGTACTTC.

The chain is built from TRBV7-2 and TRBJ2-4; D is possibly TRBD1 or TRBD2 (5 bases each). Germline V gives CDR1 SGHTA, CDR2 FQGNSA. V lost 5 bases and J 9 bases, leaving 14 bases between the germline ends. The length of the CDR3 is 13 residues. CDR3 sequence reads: CASSPGTWSIQYF. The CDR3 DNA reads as TGTGCCAGCAGCCCTGGGACCTGGAGCATTCAGTACTTC.

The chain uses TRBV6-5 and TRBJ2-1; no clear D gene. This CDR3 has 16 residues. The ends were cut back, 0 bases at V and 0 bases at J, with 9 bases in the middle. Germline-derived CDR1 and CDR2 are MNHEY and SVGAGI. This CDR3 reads CASSYSGLGSYNEQFF. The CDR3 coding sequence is TGTGCCAGCAGTTACTCAGGTCTGGGCTCCTACAATGAGCAGTTCTTC.

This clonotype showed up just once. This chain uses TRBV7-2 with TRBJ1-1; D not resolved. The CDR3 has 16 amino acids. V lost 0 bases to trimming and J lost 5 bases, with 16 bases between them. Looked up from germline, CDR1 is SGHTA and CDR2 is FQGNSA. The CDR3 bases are TGTGCCAGCAGCTTAGCGCAGGCCGGGGTCAGAACTGAAGCTTTCTTT. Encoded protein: CASSLAQAGVRTEAFF.

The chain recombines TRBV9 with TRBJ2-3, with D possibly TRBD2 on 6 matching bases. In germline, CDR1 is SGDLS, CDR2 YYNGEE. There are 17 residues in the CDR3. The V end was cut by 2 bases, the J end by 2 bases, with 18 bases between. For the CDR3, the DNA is TGTGCCAGCAGCGTGGAACAGGCGGGGTACCCCACAGATACGCAGTATTTT. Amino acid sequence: CASSVEQAGYPTDTQYF.

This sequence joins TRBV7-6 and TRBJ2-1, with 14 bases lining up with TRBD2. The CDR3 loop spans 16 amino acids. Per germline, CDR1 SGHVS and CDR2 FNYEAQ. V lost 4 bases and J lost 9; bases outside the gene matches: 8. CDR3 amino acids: CASSSRLAGGHGEQFF. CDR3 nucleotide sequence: TGTGCCAGCAGCTCCAGACTAGCGGGGGGGCATGGTGAGCAGTTCTTC.

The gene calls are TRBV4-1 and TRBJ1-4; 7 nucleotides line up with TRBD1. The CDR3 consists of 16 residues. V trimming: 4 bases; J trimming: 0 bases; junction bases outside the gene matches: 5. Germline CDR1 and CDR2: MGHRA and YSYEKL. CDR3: CASSPYDRATNEKLFF. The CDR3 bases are TGCGCCAGCAGCCCTTACGACAGGGCAACTAATGAAAAACTGTTTTTT.

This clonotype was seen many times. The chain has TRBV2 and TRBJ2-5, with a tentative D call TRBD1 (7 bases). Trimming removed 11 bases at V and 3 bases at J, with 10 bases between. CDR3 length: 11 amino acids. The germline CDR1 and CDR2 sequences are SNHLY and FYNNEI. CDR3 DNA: TGTGCCTCCAGGGGGGAAGAGACCCAGTACTTC. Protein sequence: CASRGEETQYF.

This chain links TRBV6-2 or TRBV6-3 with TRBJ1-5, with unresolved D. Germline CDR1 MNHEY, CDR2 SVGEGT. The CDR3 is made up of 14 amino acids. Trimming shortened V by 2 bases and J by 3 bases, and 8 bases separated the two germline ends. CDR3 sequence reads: CASSYAWNNQPQHF. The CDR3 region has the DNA TGTGCCAGCAGTTACGCGTGGAACAATCAGCCCCAGCATTTT.

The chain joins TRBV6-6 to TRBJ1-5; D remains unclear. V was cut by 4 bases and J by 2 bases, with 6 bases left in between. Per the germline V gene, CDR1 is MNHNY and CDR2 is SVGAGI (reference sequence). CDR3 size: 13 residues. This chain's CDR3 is CASSSKGNQPQHF. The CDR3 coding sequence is TGTGCCAGCAGTTCGAAGGGCAATCAGCCCCAGCATTTT.

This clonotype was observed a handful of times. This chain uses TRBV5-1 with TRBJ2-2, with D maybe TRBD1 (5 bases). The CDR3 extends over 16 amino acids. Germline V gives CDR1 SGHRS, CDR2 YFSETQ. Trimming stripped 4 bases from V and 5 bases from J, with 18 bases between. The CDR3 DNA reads TGCGCCAGCAGCCCCGTAGAGCAGGGAAGGACCGGGGAGCTGTTTTTT. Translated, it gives CASSPVEQGRTGELFF.

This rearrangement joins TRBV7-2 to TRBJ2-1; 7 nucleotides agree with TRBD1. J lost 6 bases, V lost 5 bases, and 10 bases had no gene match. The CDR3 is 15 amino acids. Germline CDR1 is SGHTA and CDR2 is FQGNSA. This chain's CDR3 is CASSPLEGAPNEQFF. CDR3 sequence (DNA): TGTGCCAGCAGCCCTCTTGAGGGGGCGCCCAATGAGCAGTTCTTC.

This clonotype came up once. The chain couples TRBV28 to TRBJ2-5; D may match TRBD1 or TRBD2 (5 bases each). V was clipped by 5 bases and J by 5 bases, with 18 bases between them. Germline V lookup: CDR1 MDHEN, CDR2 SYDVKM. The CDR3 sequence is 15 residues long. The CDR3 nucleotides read TGTGCCAGCAGTCCACCACTAGGGGTAGGGGAGACCCAGTACTTC. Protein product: CASSPPLGVGETQYF.

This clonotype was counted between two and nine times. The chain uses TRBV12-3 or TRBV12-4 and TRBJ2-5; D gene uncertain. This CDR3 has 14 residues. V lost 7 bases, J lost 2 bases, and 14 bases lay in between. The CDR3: CASNLRPGQETQYF. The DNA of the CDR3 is TGTGCCAGCAACCTGCGCCCCGGTCAAGAGACCCAGTACTTC.

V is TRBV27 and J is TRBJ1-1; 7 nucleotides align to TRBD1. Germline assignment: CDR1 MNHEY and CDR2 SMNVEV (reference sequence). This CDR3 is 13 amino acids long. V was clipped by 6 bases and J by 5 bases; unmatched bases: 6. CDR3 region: CASRFDRATEAFF. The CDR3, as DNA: TGTGCCAGCAGGTTTGACAGGGCTACTGAAGCTTTCTTT.

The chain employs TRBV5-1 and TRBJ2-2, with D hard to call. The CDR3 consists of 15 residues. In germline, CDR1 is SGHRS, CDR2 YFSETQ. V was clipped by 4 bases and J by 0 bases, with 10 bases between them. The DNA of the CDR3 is TGCGCCAGCAGCAGGACGGAGACGAACACCGGGGAGCTGTTTTTT. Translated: CASSRTETNTGELFF.

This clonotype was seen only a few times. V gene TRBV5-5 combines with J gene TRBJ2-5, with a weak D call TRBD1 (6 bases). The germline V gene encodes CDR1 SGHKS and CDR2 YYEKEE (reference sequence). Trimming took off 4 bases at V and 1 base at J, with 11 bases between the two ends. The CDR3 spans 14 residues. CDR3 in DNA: TGTGCCAGCAGCCGGTGGGGGCGCCAAGAGACCCAGTACTTC. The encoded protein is CASSRWGRQETQYF. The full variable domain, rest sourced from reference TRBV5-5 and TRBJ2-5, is DAGVTQSPTHLIKTRGQQVTLRCSPISGHKSVSWYQQVLGQGPQFIFQYYEKEERGRGNFPDRFSARQFPNYSSELNVNALLLGDSALYLCASSRWGRQETQYFGPGTRLLVL.

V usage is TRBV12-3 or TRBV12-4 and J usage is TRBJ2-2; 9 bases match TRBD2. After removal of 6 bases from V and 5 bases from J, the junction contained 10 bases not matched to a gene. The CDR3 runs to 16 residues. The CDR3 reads CASSPVAGGRTGELFF. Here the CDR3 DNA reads TGTGCCAGCAGCCCCGTGGCGGGGGGGCGGACCGGGGAGCTGTTTTTT.

The CDR3 here is CASSGALSTDTQYF. In nucleotides, the CDR3 is TGTGCCAGCAGCGGGGCGCTCAGCACAGATACGCAGTATTTT. V is TRBV7-9 and J is TRBJ2-3; a possible D gene is TRBD1 (5 bases). CDR1 and CDR2 (germline): SEHNR, FQNEAQ (reference sequence). The germline V and J ends were trimmed by 5 bases and 0 bases, with 9 bases remaining between them. The CDR3 totals 14 residues. Full variable domain (outside the CDR3, taken from reference TRBV7-9 and TRBJ2-3): DTGVSQNPRHKITKRGQNVTFRCDPISEHNRLYWYRQTLGQGPEFLTYFQNEAQLEKSRLLSDRFSAERPKGSFSTLEIQRTEQGDSAMYLCASSGALSTDTQYFGPGTRLTVL.